Listed below are T cell receptor beta chains from one sample, sequenced in a study of blood T cells in healthy people across ages. TCRdb reprocessed the 5' RACE reads with MiXCR, giving one entry per CDR3 protein. This sample yields around 780,000 distinct CDR3 sequences, of which 25% to 30% are seen a single time; under 3% belongs to the top ten. The same data also contributed to another study, on T cells of mothers and their children.

Sequenced material: blood. These TCRs come from a boy aged 5-17 years in good health. Both conserved end residues are part of each CDR3. The D gene is left open where the match is weak. A clone size is listed for some rows: how often the clone was seen (once, few, many), or a class if it is expanded.

size: -
D: -
J: TRBJ2-1
V: TRBV11-2
DNA: TGTGCCAGCAGCTTAAGGGGGGAGAGCTCCTACAATGAGCAGTTCTTC
CDR3: CASSLRGESSYNEQFF

size: few
D: TRBD2
J: TRBJ2-3
V: TRBV24-1
DNA: TGTGCCACCGGGACTAGCGGGGGGGCCAGAGATACGCAGTATTTT
CDR3: CATGTSGGARDTQYF

size: -
D: -
J: TRBJ1-1
V: TRBV30
DNA: TGTGCCTGGAGTTTACCAGAGGGAGTCGACACTGAAGCTTTCTTT
CDR3: CAWSLPEGVDTEAFF

size: -
D: TRBD2
J: TRBJ2-5
V: TRBV10-3
DNA: TGTGCCATCAGTGAGGCCCTGACTAGCGGGGGGGCCGAGACCCAGTACTTC
CDR3: CAISEALTSGGAETQYF

size: few
D: -
J: TRBJ2-7
V: TRBV28
DNA: TGTGCCAGCAGTCCCCCGAGGGCCTACGAGCAGTACTTC
CDR3: CASSPPRAYEQYF

size: -
D: -
J: TRBJ2-5
V: TRBV5-4
DNA: TGTGCCAGCAGCTTGGTCGGCCCCCTGGGGGAGACCCAGTACTTC
CDR3: CASSLVGPLGETQYF

size: -
D: -
J: TRBJ2-5
V: TRBV12-3/TRBV12-4
DNA: TGTGCCAGCAGTTTTTCCAGGGGAGGCGAGACCCAGTACTTC
CDR3: CASSFSRGGETQYF

size: few
D: TRBD1
J: TRBJ1-5
V: TRBV12-3/TRBV12-4
DNA: TGTGCCAGCAGTACCCATTCAGGGGGGAATCAGCCCCAGCATTTT
CDR3: CASSTHSGGNQPQHF

size: few
D: -
J: TRBJ2-7
V: TRBV6-1
DNA: TGTGCCAGCAAGTCAAGGGATCGCGACGAGCAGTACTTC
CDR3: CASKSRDRDEQYF

size: -
D: TRBD1
J: TRBJ2-7
V: TRBV5-5
DNA: TGTGCCAGCAGCTTGATCACAGGACAGGGATTGAGGGAGCAGTACTTC
CDR3: CASSLITGQGLREQYF

size: many
D: -
J: TRBJ2-5
V: TRBV12-3/TRBV12-4
DNA: TGTGCCAGCAGCTTGAGCGGTGTGGAGACCCAGTACTTC
CDR3: CASSLSGVETQYF

size: few
D: TRBD1
J: TRBJ1-1
V: TRBV7-9
DNA: TGTGCCAGCAGCTCCGGGACAGGAGTCCTTGAAGCTTTCTTT
CDR3: CASSSGTGVLEAFF

size: -
D: -
J: TRBJ1-1
V: TRBV7-2
DNA: TGTGCCAGCAGCTTAGCGGTTGGCAGGGGAGCTGAAGCTTTCTTT
CDR3: CASSLAVGRGAEAFF

size: -
D: TRBD1
J: TRBJ2-7
V: TRBV4-1
DNA: TGCGCCAGCAGCCACCCAAGGGCCGGGACAGGGGTTTCCTACGAGCAGTACTTC
CDR3: CASSHPRAGTGVSYEQYF

size: -
D: -
J: TRBJ2-3
V: TRBV6-5
DNA: TGTGCCAGCAGTTCCCACCGGGCTTCTAGCACAGATACGCAGTATTTT
CDR3: CASSSHRASSTDTQYF

size: few
D: -
J: TRBJ1-1
V: TRBV2
DNA: TGTGCCAGCAGTGAGTCGGGAAAAGCTTTCTTT
CDR3: CASSESGKAFF

size: few
D: -
J: TRBJ1-5
V: TRBV27
DNA: TGTGCCAGCAGTTTTAAGGGTGGGGTTGGCAATCAGCCCCAGCATTTT
CDR3: CASSFKGGVGNQPQHF

size: -
D: -
J: TRBJ2-5
V: TRBV7-3
DNA: TGTGCCAGCAGCTTACCCCCGGGAGAGCAGTACTTC
CDR3: CASSLPPGEQYF

size: few
D: -
J: TRBJ2-5
V: TRBV3-1
DNA: TGTGCCAGCAGCCAAGTAGGGACCTCAGAGGCCCAGTACTTC
CDR3: CASSQVGTSEAQYF

size: once
D: -
J: TRBJ2-7
V: TRBV28
DNA: TGTGCCTCCTTAGACCGGGGGTTCTACGAGCAGTACTTC
CDR3: CASLDRGFYEQYF

size: -
D: -
J: TRBJ1-1
V: TRBV5-1
DNA: TGCGCCAGCAGCTTGGATCAGGGGTCTCTACATGATGAAGCTTTCTTT
CDR3: CASSLDQGSLHDEAFF

size: few
D: -
J: TRBJ2-7
V: TRBV10-2
DNA: TGCGCCAGCAGTGGAGGTAGGACAGAAATTTACGAGCAGTACTTC
CDR3: CASSGGRTEIYEQYF

size: -
D: -
J: TRBJ2-7
V: TRBV19
DNA: TGTGCCAGTAGACCCTACGAGCAGTACTTC
CDR3: CASRPYEQYF

size: few
D: -
J: TRBJ2-1
V: TRBV29-1
DNA: TGCAGCGGGTCCAGGGAGTACAATGAGCAGTTCTTC
CDR3: CSGSREYNEQFF

size: -
D: -
J: TRBJ2-7
V: TRBV5-4
DNA: TGTGCCAGCAGCTTGGACCAGTCCTACGAGCAGTACTTC
CDR3: CASSLDQSYEQYF

size: -
D: -
J: TRBJ1-2
V: TRBV27
DNA: TGTGCCAGCAGGCGACGCGGGGGCGAGAACTATGGCTACACCTTC
CDR3: CASRRRGGENYGYTF

size: -
D: -
J: TRBJ1-2
V: TRBV10-2
DNA: TGCGCCAGCAGTGAGGCAGTCAGTTATGGCTACACCTTC
CDR3: CASSEAVSYGYTF

size: -
D: -
J: TRBJ2-3
V: TRBV7-3
DNA: TGTGCCAGCAGCCCACGACAGTCAGCTAGCACAGATACGCAGTATTTT
CDR3: CASSPRQSASTDTQYF

size: -
D: -
J: TRBJ1-1
V: TRBV5-5
DNA: TGTGCCAGCAGCGTCGAATGGGGGAGCACTGAAGCTTTCTTT
CDR3: CASSVEWGSTEAFF

size: many
D: -
J: TRBJ2-5
V: TRBV7-7
DNA: TGTGCTAGCAGCTTAGGCCCGCGGGGGATGCGGGGGCCTCAGAGGACCCAGTACTTC
CDR3: CASSLGPRGMRGPQRTQYF

size: few
D: -
J: TRBJ2-1
V: TRBV7-2
DNA: TGTGCCAGCAGTACCCGGGACCAGAACTACAATGAGCAGTTCTTC
CDR3: CASSTRDQNYNEQFF

size: -
D: -
J: TRBJ1-5
V: TRBV12-3/TRBV12-4
DNA: TGTGCCAGCAGTGTTCAGGCCGGGCCCCAGCATTTT
CDR3: CASSVQAGPQHF

size: -
D: -
J: TRBJ1-1
V: TRBV6-5
DNA: TGTGCCAGCAGAAAACAGGGTGGTCTGGGGAACACTGAAGCTTTCTTT
CDR3: CASRKQGGLGNTEAFF

size: -
D: -
J: TRBJ2-3
V: TRBV20-1
DNA: TGCAGTGCTCCCCCGCGGGTGTGGGCCACAGATACGCAGTATTTT
CDR3: CSAPPRVWATDTQYF

size: -
D: -
J: TRBJ1-4
V: TRBV11-2
DNA: TGTGCCAGCAGCCCCAGGCCGGGGTCTCGTGAAAAACTGTTTTTT
CDR3: CASSPRPGSREKLFF

size: -
D: -
J: TRBJ2-2
V: TRBV7-9
DNA: TGTGCCAGCAGCTTAGGAGTTGGCGGGGAGCTGTTTTTT
CDR3: CASSLGVGGELFF

size: few
D: -
J: TRBJ2-3
V: TRBV12-5
DNA: TGTGCTAGTGGTCAGCGGGGCACAGATACGCAGTATTTT
CDR3: CASGQRGTDTQYF

size: -
D: -
J: TRBJ2-7
V: TRBV28
DNA: TGTGCCAGCATCTTATCCGGGACGGTGGCCAACGAGCAGTACTTC
CDR3: CASILSGTVANEQYF

size: -
D: -
J: TRBJ2-7
V: TRBV9
DNA: TGTGCCAGCAGCGTAATGGCAGGGAACGAGCAGTACTTC
CDR3: CASSVMAGNEQYF

size: few
D: TRBD2
J: TRBJ2-1
V: TRBV7-9
DNA: TGTGCCAGCAGCTCGGGACTAGCGGGAATACTCAATGAGCAGTTCTTC
CDR3: CASSSGLAGILNEQFF

size: -
D: -
J: TRBJ2-3
V: TRBV11-2
DNA: TGTGCCAGCAGCCTCATGCGGTTGGAGGCAGATACGCAGTATTTT
CDR3: CASSLMRLEADTQYF

size: -
D: -
J: TRBJ1-2
V: TRBV2
DNA: TGTGCCAGCAGTGAGAGGGGGTTGATCTATGGCTACACCTTC
CDR3: CASSERGLIYGYTF